A selection of T cell receptor beta chains follows, all from one sample in a study of blood T cell repertoires in COVID-19. TCRdb keeps only in-frame clones here, not all; method: immunoSEQ multiplex PCR. The table lists approximately 40,000 clones, around nine tenths of them singletons, with about 4% in the top ten. Sequenced material: peripheral blood. Receptor source: a man aged 35 to 55 with COVID-19, enrolled during active disease. Each CDR3 is given with its conserved first and last residue. Each record gives: J gene, D gene, clone size, V gene, CDR3 DNA, CDR3 protein. D genes are given only for firm matches. Clone size is not always given. Where it is, it says once, few, many or a class for expanded clones.

TRBJ2-1	-	-	TRBV2	TGTGCCAGCAGTGGGGAGGGGGGTGAGCAGTTCTTC	CASSGEGGEQFF
TRBJ2-1	TRBD2	once	TRBV24-1	TGTGCCACCAGTGATCCGGCGGGAGTGAAAAATGAGCAGTTCTTC	CATSDPAGVKNEQFF
TRBJ1-2	-	-	TRBV30	TGTGCCTGGAGTGTGACACAAGGTGGCTATGGCTACACCTTC	CAWSVTQGGYGYTF
TRBJ1-4	-	-	TRBV5-4	TGTGCCAGCAGCTTGGGCGGAGGAAAATGGGATGAAAAACTGTTTTTT	CASSLGGGKWDEKLFF
TRBJ2-3	TRBD2	-	TRBV5-1	TGCGCCAGCAGCCGTACTAGCGGGGGAACAGATACGCAGTATTTT	CASSRTSGGTDTQYF
TRBJ2-1	TRBD2	-	TRBV7-9	TGTGCCAGCAGCCCGGCACTAGCGGGAGGGAGGTATGAGCAGTTCTTC	CASSPALAGGRYEQFF
TRBJ2-7	TRBD1	-	TRBV6-6	TGTGCCAGCACCCAACAGGGGGGACAGGGCTACGAGCAGTACTTC	CASTQQGGQGYEQYF
TRBJ1-3	-	-	TRBV7-9	TGTGCCAGCGGGGTAGAGGGCTCCTCTGGAAACACCATATATTTT	CASGVEGSSGNTIYF
TRBJ2-1	-	once	TRBV27	TGTGCCAGCAGGTCCCTACCAGCGACCGGCAATGAGCAGTTCTTC	CASRSLPATGNEQFF
TRBJ1-4	TRBD1	few	TRBV19	TGTGCCAGTAGTCTTAACCTCGGACAGGGCGGTGAAAAACTGTTTTTT	CASSLNLGQGGEKLFF
TRBJ2-3	TRBD2	medium-sized	TRBV9	TGTGCCAGCAGCCCTGGGACTAGCGGGTTCACAGATACGCAGTATTTT	CASSPGTSGFTDTQYF
TRBJ2-7	-	-	TRBV5-1	TGCGCCAGCAGCTTGGTCTTCTCAGGCTCCTACGAGCAGTACTTC	CASSLVFSGSYEQYF
TRBJ2-7	-	-	TRBV19	TGTGCCAGTAGTCCTAGCGGACAGGGCCGCTACGAGCAGTACTTC	CASSPSGQGRYEQYF
TRBJ2-5	TRBD1	few	TRBV5-1	TGCGCCAGCAGCGCCGGACAGGGACGTCTGACCCAGTACTTC	CASSAGQGRLTQYF
TRBJ1-5	-	-	TRBV12-3/TRBV12-4	TGTGCCAGCAGTTTTCTCAATCAGCCCCAGCATTTT	CASSFLNQPQHF
TRBJ2-5	TRBD2	-	TRBV11-3	TGTGCCAGCAGCTCTCAATACGGGGGGGAGACCCAGTACTTC	CASSSQYGGETQYF
TRBJ2-3	-	-	TRBV5-1	TGCGCCAGCAGCTCACCTCGACAGTCTCACACAGATACGCAGTATTTT	CASSSPRQSHTDTQYF
TRBJ2-7	-	-	TRBV2	TGTGCCAGCAGTGAAGCCGGACTCTACGAGCAGTACTTC	CASSEAGLYEQYF
TRBJ2-5	TRBD2	few	TRBV15	TGTGCCACCAGCAGAGATGCGCGGGGGGAGACCCAGTACTTC	CATSRDARGETQYF
TRBJ2-1	TRBD1	-	TRBV6-5	TGTGCCAGCAGTTCGGGACAGGGCGTATATGATGAGCAGTTCTTC	CASSSGQGVYDEQFF
TRBJ1-2	TRBD1	once	TRBV29-1	TGCAGCGTTGACAGGGGGCTAGGCTATGGCTACACCTTC	CSVDRGLGYGYTF
TRBJ2-2	-	few	TRBV27	TGTGCCAGCAGCCCGGGGTTCATCACCGGGGAGCTGTTTTTT	CASSPGFITGELFF
TRBJ2-5	-	-	TRBV9	TGTGCCAGCAGCGTAGGTGGGCAGGGGAGTGAGACCCAGTACTTC	CASSVGGQGSETQYF
TRBJ1-4	-	few	TRBV5-1	TGCGCCAGCAGCTTGCGCCTGGCCGATGAAAAACTGTTTTTT	CASSLRLADEKLFF
TRBJ1-2	-	-	TRBV6-1	TGTGCCAGCAGTGAAGCGCTGTATAGGGCGGGGTATGGCTACACCTTC	CASSEALYRAGYGYTF
TRBJ2-2	-	-	TRBV27	TGTGCCAGCAGTTTCCGGGGTTCCCCCGGGGAGCTGTTTTTT	CASSFRGSPGELFF
TRBJ1-2	-	-	TRBV9	TGTGCCAGCAGCCCAGTGGAGGACTATGGCTACACCTTC	CASSPVEDYGYTF
TRBJ2-7	TRBD1	few	TRBV6-6	TGTGCCAGCAGTTACGGTAGGGGGCCAGCCGAGCAGTACTTC	CASSYGRGPAEQYF
TRBJ1-6	-	once	TRBV5-4	TGTGCCAGCCGCGCGAGACAGACTTGGAATTCACCCCTCCACTTT	CASRARQTWNSPLHF
TRBJ2-2	-	-	TRBV3-1/TRBV3-2	TGTGCCAGCAGCCAAGCGACCGGGGAGCTGTTTTTT	CASSQATGELFF
TRBJ2-7	TRBD1	once	TRBV28	TGTGCCAGCAGTTTAAGGCGGACAGGGTTCTCCTTAGGGCAGTACTTC	CASSLRRTGFSLGQYF
TRBJ2-5	TRBD2	-	TRBV9	TGTGCCAGCAGCGTATCCGCTAGCGGGAGGGCCCTCGAGACCCAGTACTTC	CASSVSASGRALETQYF
TRBJ2-7	-	-	TRBV7-2	TGTGCCAGCAGCCCAACGTGGAGCTCCTACGAGCAGTACTTC	CASSPTWSSYEQYF
TRBJ2-6	-	few	TRBV7-9	TGTGCCAGCAGCACTAACCTAGGGGATCAGATCTCGGGGGCCAACGTCCTGACTTTC	CASSTNLGDQISGANVLTF
TRBJ1-5	-	-	TRBV19	TGTGCCAGTAATAGGGGAGGGAGCAATCAGCCCCAGCATTTT	CASNRGGSNQPQHF
TRBJ2-3	-	once	TRBV29-1	TGCAGCTACTTGCCCCTGCATAACACAGATACGCAGTATTTT	CSYLPLHNTDTQYF
TRBJ2-7	TRBD1	-	TRBV4-1	TGCGCCAGCAGCCGGGACAGGTCGGGGTCCTACGAGCAGTACTTC	CASSRDRSGSYEQYF
TRBJ2-5	-	-	TRBV7-9	TGTGCCAGCAGCCCTCACGACAGGAATGTTCTCCAGACCCAGTACTTC	CASSPHDRNVLQTQYF
TRBJ2-5	-	-	TRBV3-1/TRBV3-2	TGTGCCAGCAGCCGCCCAACCGAGGAGACCCAGTACTTC	CASSRPTEETQYF
TRBJ1-5	-	-	TRBV28	TGTGCCAGCAGTCCGGACACCATCCAGCCCCAGCATTTT	CASSPDTIQPQHF
TRBJ2-5	TRBD1	-	TRBV27	TGTGCCAGCAGTCCGGGACAGGGGAGGGAGACCCAGTACTTC	CASSPGQGRETQYF